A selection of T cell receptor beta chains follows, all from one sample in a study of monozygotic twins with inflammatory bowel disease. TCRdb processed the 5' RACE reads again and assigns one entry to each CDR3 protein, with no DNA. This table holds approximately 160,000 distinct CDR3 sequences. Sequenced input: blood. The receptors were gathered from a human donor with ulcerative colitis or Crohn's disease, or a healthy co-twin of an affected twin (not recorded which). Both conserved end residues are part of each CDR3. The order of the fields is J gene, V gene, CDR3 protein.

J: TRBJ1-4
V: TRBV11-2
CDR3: CASSSNRDGRNEKLFF

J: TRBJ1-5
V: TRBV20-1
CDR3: CSASSGTGKNQPQHF

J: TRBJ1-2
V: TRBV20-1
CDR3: CSARDPRGDYGYTF

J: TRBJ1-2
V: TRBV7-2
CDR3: CASSQGQTANYGYTF

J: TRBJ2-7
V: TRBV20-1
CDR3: CSARGGERYEQYF

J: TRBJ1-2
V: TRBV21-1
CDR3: CASGDRGAGYTF

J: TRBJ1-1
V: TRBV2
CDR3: CASSQGVGGTEAFF

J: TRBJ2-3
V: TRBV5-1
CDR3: CASSLYQPTDTQYF

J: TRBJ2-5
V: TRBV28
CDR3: CAGSFLSRTARETQYF

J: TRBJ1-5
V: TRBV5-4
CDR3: CASSLAGGSGDQPQHF

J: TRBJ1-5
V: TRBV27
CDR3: CASSQGWGWNQPQHF

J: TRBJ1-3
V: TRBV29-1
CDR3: CSVWGPSGNTIYF

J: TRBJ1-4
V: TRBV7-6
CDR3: CASSGQRAEKLFF

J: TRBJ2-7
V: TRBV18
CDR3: CASSPLSVSTAYEQYF

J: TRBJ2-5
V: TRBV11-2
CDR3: CASSLESGQLRYF

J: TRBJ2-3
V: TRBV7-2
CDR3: CASSPDWGLGTDTQYF

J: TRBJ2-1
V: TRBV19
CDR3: CASSLSQTHEQFF

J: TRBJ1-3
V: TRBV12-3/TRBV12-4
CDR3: CASSLAPGQGENTIYF

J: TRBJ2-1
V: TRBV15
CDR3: CATSTGVGNEQFF

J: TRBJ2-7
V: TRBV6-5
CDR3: CASSYSRTGGGEQYF

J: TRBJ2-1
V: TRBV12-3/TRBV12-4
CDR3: CASSWTATYNEQFF

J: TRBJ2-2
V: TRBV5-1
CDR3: CASSLGSGPGELFF

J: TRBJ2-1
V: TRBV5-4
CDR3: CASSLVAGTAYNEQFF

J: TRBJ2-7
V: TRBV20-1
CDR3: CSAPPGGSGYEQYF

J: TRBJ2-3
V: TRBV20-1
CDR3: CSAPVRGGATDTQYF

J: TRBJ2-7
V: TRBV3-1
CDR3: CASSQSSEQYF

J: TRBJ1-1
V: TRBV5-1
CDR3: CASSLAAGAGDTEAFF

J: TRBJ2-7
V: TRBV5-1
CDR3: CASSPGNGEQYF

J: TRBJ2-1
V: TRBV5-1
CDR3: CASSHRTSGANEQFF

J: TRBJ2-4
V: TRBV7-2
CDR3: CASSSRATKNIQYF

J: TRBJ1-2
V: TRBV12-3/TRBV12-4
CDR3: CASSLAGNNYGYTF

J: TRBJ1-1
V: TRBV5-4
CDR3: CASSEDLGDPEAFF

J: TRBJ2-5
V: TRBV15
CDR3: CATSRGGETQYF

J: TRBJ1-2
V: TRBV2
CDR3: CASSESRAATF

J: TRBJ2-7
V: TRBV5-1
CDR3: CASSLDPPRLAGNYEQYF

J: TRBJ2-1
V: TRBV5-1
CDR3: CASSPQRESSRPYNEQFF

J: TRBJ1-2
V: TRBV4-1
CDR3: CASSQDRGNYGYTF

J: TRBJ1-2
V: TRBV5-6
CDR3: CASSLPPERVGGYTF

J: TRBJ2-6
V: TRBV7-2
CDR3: CASSLAGANVLTF

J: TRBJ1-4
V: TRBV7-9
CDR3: CASSSLGGQEKLFF

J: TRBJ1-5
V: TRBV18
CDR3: CASSPFGDGNQPQHF

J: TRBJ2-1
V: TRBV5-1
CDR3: CASSPDKLYNEQFF

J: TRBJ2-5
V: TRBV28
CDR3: CASSTPAHSQETQYF

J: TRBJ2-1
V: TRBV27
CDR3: CASTPRTGSYNEQFF

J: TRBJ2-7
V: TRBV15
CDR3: CATSSGVAREQYF

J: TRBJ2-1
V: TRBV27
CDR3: CASSFSVAGGNEQFF

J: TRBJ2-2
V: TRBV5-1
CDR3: CASSYTVYRELFF

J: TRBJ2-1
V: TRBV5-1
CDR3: CASSLSLPGQGARNEQFF